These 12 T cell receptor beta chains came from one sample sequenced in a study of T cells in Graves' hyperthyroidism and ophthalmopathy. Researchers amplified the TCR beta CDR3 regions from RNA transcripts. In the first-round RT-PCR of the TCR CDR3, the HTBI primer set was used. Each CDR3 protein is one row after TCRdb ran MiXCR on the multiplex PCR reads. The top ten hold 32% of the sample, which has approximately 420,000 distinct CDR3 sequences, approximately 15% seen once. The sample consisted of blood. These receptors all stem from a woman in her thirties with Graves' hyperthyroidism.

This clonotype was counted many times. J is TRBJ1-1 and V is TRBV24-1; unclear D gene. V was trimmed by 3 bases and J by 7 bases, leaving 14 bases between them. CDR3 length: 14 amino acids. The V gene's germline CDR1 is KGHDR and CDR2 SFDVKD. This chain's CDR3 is CATSDRRDGDEAFF. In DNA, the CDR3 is TGTGCCACCAGTGATCGGAGGGATGGGGATGAAGCTTTCTTT.

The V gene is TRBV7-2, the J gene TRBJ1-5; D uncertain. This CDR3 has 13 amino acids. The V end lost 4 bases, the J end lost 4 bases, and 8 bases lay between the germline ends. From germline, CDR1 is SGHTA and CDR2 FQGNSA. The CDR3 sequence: CASSSQINQPQHF. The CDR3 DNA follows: TGTGCCAGCAGCTCCCAGATAAATCAGCCCCAGCATTTT.

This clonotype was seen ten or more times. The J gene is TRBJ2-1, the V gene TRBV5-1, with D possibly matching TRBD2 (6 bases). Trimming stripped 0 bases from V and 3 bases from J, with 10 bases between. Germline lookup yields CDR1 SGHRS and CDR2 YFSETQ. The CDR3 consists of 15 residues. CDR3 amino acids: CASSLELASYNEQFF. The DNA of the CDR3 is TGCGCCAGCAGCTTGGAGCTAGCGAGCTACAATGAGCAGTTCTTC.

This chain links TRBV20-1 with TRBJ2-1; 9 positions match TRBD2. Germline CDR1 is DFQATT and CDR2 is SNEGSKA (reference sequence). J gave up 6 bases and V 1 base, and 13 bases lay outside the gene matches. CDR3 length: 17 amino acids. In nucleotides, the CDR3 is TGCAGTGCTAGAGGGGAACTAGCGGGCGGACCCTTCAATGAGCAGTTCTTC. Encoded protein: CSARGELAGGPFNEQFF.

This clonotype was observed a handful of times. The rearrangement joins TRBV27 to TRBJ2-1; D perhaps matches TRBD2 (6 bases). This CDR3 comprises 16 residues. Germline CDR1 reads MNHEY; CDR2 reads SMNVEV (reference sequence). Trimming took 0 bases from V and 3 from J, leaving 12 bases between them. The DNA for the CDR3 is TGTGCCAGCAGTTTATCTGGCGGGGATCACTACAATGAGCAGTTCTTC. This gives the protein CASSLSGGDHYNEQFF.

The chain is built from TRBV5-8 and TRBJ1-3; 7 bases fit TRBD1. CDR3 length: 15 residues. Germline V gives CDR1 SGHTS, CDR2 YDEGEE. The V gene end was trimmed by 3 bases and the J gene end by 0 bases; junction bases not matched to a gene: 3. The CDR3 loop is CASSYTGVSGNTIYF. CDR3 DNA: TGTGCCAGCAGCTATACAGGGGTCTCTGGAAACACCATATATTTT. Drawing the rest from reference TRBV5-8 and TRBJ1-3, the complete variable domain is EAGVTQSPTHLIKTRGQQATLRCSPISGHTSVYWYQQALGLGLQFLLWYDEGEERNRGNFPPRFSGRQFPNYSSELNVNALELEDSALYLCASSYTGVSGNTIYFGEGSWLTVV.

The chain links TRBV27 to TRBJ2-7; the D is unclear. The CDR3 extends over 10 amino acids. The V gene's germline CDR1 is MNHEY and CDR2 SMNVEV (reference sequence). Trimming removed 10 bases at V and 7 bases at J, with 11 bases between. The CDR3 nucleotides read TGTGCCACCCATAGCCGGGAGCAGTACTTC. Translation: CATHSREQYF.

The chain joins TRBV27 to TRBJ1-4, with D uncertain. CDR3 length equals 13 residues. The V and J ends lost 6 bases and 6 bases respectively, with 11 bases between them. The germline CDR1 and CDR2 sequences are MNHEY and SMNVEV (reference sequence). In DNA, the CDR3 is TGTGCCAGCAGGTGGATTGAGGATGAAAAACTGTTTTTT. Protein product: CASRWIEDEKLFF. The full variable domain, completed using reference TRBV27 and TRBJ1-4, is EAQVTQNPRYLITVTGKKLTVTCSQNMNHEYMSWYRQDPGLGLRQIYYSMNVEVTDKGDVPEGYKVSRKEKRNFPLILESPSPNQTSLYFCASRWIEDEKLFFGSGTQLSVL.

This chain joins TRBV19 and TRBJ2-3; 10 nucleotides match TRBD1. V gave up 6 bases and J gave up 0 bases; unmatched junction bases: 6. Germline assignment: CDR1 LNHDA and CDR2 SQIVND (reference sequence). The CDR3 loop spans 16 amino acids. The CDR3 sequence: CASSPTGGPSTDTQYF. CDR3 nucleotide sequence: TGTGCCAGTAGCCCGACAGGGGGCCCGAGCACAGATACGCAGTATTTT.

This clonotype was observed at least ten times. The CDR3 reads CATSRDRGNTEAFF. The CDR3 DNA reads as TGTGCCACCAGCAGAGATCGAGGTAACACTGAAGCTTTCTTT. The J gene is TRBJ1-1, the V gene TRBV15; the D is unclear. The CDR3 extends over 14 amino acids. Trimming removed 0 bases from V and 2 bases from J, with 7 bases in between. Germline CDR1 is LNHNV and CDR2 is YYDKDF (reference sequence).

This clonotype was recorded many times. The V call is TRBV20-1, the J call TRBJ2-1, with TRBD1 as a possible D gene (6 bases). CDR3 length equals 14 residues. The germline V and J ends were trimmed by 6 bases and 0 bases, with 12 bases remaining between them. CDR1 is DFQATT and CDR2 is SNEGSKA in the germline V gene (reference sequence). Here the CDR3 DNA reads TGCAGTGCGGGGGCCGCGAGCTCCTACAATGAGCAGTTCTTC. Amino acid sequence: CSAGAASSYNEQFF.

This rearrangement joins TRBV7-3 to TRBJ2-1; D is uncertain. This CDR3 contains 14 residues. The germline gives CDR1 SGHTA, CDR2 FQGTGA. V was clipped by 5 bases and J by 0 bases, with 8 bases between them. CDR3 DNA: TGTGCCAGCAGCGATCACGACTCCTACAATGAGCAGTTCTTC. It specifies CASSDHDSYNEQFF.